This T cell receptor beta chain is from a study of cytomegalovirus exposure and HLA in healthy donors. The length of the CDR3 is 15 residues. Trimming removed 0 bases from V and 3 bases from J; junction bases left unmatched: 6. CDR1 GTSNPN and CDR2 SVGIG come from the germline V gene (reference sequence). Study results and caveats: For TCR beta chains, V- and J-gene trimming was later linked to a missense DCLRE1C variant. In presence/absence analyses, roughly uniform sequencing depth across donors was assumed.

A note on this clone: Its matching antigen is unknown.

This PCR relied on a set of 60 Vbeta primers and 13 Jbeta primers. TCRdb's copy holds only in-frame clones and misses some; the assay was immunoSEQ multiplex PCR. This table holds under 200,000 clones, approximately 80% found once. The gene calls are TRBV30 and TRBJ2-7, with 9 nucleotides matching TRBD1. The sequencing input was PBMCs. The receptor was derived from a woman in her 40s in good health and CMV-seropositive. CDR3 bases: TGTGCCTGGAGTGTAATGGGGACAGGGCTCTACGAGCAGTACTTC. It specifies CAWSVMGTGLYEQYF.